The present TCR beta chain was sequenced within a study of blood T cell repertoires in COVID-19 (dated by TCRdb to 2018 to 2021). With regard to the full study: Samples covering the acute and convalescent phases of COVID-19 were provided by collaborators in the United States, Italy and Spain. The material from the prospective study consisted of cDNA or gDNA derived from T cells, B-cell-depleted T cells, or PBMCs. Deeply sampled blood TCRbeta repertoires from subjects exposed to, actively infected with, or recovered from COVID-19 were included in the dataset. The repertoires were made available in a free public database intended to serve as a resource for research on the immune response to SARS-CoV-2. Samples came from the ongoing ImmuneRACE study (first 160 participants) plus 1,254 subjects from 6 global collaborators. The sample metadata nearly always contained a de-identified subject ID, COVID-19 status, age in years and sex. HLA class I and class II types, where available, came from metadata supplied by the sample provider rather than from assay-based typing. Points the paper makes about the study in general: Clinical and demographic metadata were provided uncurated, with the amount varying by source and participant.

The collaborating institutions used their own protocols to collect whole blood in K2EDTA tubes. For TCRbeta analysis, collaborators shipped samples as frozen whole blood, isolated PBMCs, or DNA extracted from either of those sample types. TCRbeta CDR3 regions were amplified from genomic DNA using the immunoSEQ Assay, a bias-controlled multiplex PCR. The study's processing was this. Within the assay, amplification of reference gene primers was used to estimate how many nucleated cells each sample contained. To quantify the absolute abundance of each unique TCRbeta CDR3 rearrangement, sequence reads were collapsed and filtered. For each sample, productive Simpson clonality was calculated as the square root of Simpson's diversity index over productive rearrangements. Imported from immuneACCESS, the table was reduced by TCRdb to in-frame sequences with V and J called. These copies leave out some clones; in studies compared against another copy, an unresolved V gene accounts for under half, and the cause of the remainder is not known. V and J calls and clone size are as listed in that table; D and trimming were resolved from the DNA. The sample table lists over 200,000 clones, about 80% of them with a count of one. The biggest ten clones account for approximately 4.8% of the sample.

Worth noting for this clone: Its antigen is still unknown. No base qualities exist here, and no much larger clone lies one base off it.

The sample was peripheral blood. The source of this sequence is a man over 45 with active or convalescent COVID-19.

The CDR3 amino acid sequence is: CASSQEPRQGGLVQPQHF. The DNA sequence is as follows: TGTGCCAGCAGCCAAGAACCCCGACAGGGGGGGCTCGTTCAGCCCCAGCATTTT. Recombination linked TRBV4-2 to TRBJ1-5; TRBD1 matches 9 bases in the middle. The germline V gene encodes CDR1 LGHNA and CDR2 YNFKEQ. The germline V and J ends show losses of 0 bases and 6 bases respectively, and no gene match explains 12 bases of the junction. The cysteine opens and the phenylalanine closes a CDR3 of 18 amino acids. Just CDR3 DNA is preserved here, 54 bases in frame from base 1.